Below are 22 T cell receptor beta chains sequenced from a single sample in a study of PD-1 blockade in classical Hodgkin lymphoma. Every one of the patients relapsed after autologous stem cell transplantation (brentuximab vedotin exposure was variable). The table came from immunoSEQ multiplex PCR; TCRdb's copy has only in-frame clones and leaves some out. Found here are approximately 80,000 clones, about nine tenths of them singletons; the top ten hold around 20%. This sample comprised peripheral blood mononuclear cells (PBMCs), obtained at baseline. The receptors were gathered from a human donor with classical Hodgkin lymphoma.

This chain links TRBV18 with TRBJ2-1; 8 bases agree with TRBD2. This CDR3 is built from 15 residues. Germline CDR1 reads KGHSH; CDR2 reads LQKENI. J gave up 8 bases and V 3 bases, and 9 bases lay outside the gene matches. The DNA for the CDR3 is TGTGCCAGCTCACCGCAGGGACTAGAGGGCGATGAGCAGTTCTTC. Its translation: CASSPQGLEGDEQFF.

This clone was counted a few times. The chain combines TRBV20-1 with TRBJ1-2; D gene ambiguous. This CDR3 is 10 amino acids long. Germline V gene data show CDR1 as DFQATT and CDR2 as SNEGSKA (reference sequence). V shed 3 bases and J shed 6 bases, with 5 bases lying between them. CDR3 coding DNA: TGCAGTGCTAGTCAGGATGGCTACACCTTC. Translating gives CSASQDGYTF.

This clone turned up a few times. The V call is TRBV12-5, the J call TRBJ1-5; D might be TRBD1 (5 bases). The CDR3 is 12 amino acids. V shed 3 bases and J shed 7 bases, with 7 bases lying between them. Looked up from germline, CDR1 is LGHNT and CDR2 is FRNRAP. The DNA for the CDR3 is TGTGCTAGTGGTTTAGAGGGGCAGCCCCAGCATTTT. Residues: CASGLEGQPQHF.

This chain joins TRBV2 and TRBJ2-2; D not resolved. Trimming cost V 6 bases and J 1 base, with 6 bases left between them. CDR1 SNHLY and CDR2 FYNNEI come from the germline V gene. This CDR3 is built from 13 residues. The CDR3 DNA sequence: TGTGCCAGCAGAAGGGAGAACACCGGGGAGCTGTTTTTT. Residues: CASRRENTGELFF.

The chain has TRBV29-1 and TRBJ2-5, with a weak D call TRBD2 (5 bases). Looked up from germline, CDR1 is SQVTM and CDR2 is ANQGSEA. The CDR3 has 13 residues. V lost 2 bases, J lost 2 bases, and 9 bases lay in between. Here the CDR3 reads CSVESPGQETQYF. Here the CDR3 DNA reads TGCAGCGTTGAATCTCCGGGGCAAGAGACCCAGTACTTC. The full variable domain, with the rest looked up from reference TRBV29-1 and TRBJ2-5, is SAVISQKPSRDICQRGTSLTIQCQVDSQVTMMFWYRQQPGQSLTLIATANQGSEATYESGFVIDKFPISRPNLTFSTLTVSNMSPEDSSIYLCSVESPGQETQYFGPGTRLLVL.

J is TRBJ1-1 and V is TRBV5-1; D gene unclear. Trimming left V 2 bases short and J 4 bases short, with 6 bases between. Germline assignment: CDR1 SGHRS and CDR2 YFSETQ. The CDR3 consists of 12 residues. The CDR3, as DNA: TGCGCCAGCAGCTTTGGTGGCACTGAAGCTTTCTTT. As protein: CASSFGGTEAFF. Full variable domain (missing parts from reference TRBV5-1 and TRBJ1-1): KAGVTQTPRYLIKTRGQQVTLSCSPISGHRSVSWYQQTPGQGLQFLFEYFSETQRNKGNFPGRFSGRQFSNSRSEMNVSTLELGDSALYLCASSFGGTEAFFGQGTRLTVV.

This rearrangement joins TRBV28 to TRBJ2-7; 9 nucleotides agree with TRBD1. Germline V lookup: CDR1 MDHEN, CDR2 SYDVKM. V was clipped by 7 bases and J by 3 bases; unmatched bases: 7. This CDR3 is built from 14 residues. The CDR3 DNA sequence: TGTGCCAGCACCGAGGGACAGGGAGACTACGAGCAGTACTTC. Protein sequence: CASTEGQGDYEQYF.

The chain has TRBV19 and TRBJ1-5; the match to TRBD1 covers 10 bases. In germline, CDR1 is LNHDA, CDR2 SQIVND (reference sequence). Germline trimming cut 5 bases from V and 16 bases from J; bases unmatched to any gene: 14. CDR3 length: 14 residues. CDR3 loop: CASSVKGSGTGVHF. In DNA form, the CDR3 reads TGTGCCAGTAGTGTAAAGGGATCCGGGACAGGGGTACATTTT.

The CDR3 nucleotides read TGCAGCGCGTGGGGAGAGACCCAGTACTTC. Translated: CSAWGETQYF. This chain links TRBV29-1 with TRBJ2-5; D is unclear. From germline, CDR1 is SQVTM and CDR2 ANQGSEA. The germline V and J ends were trimmed by 7 bases and 4 bases, with 7 bases remaining between them. The CDR3 has 10 residues.

The rearrangement joins TRBV6-5 to TRBJ1-4, with no clear D. The CDR3 has 14 amino acids. The V gene's germline CDR1 is MNHEY and CDR2 SVGAGI. Deletions cut 1 base from V and 8 bases from J, with 11 bases between. CDR3 loop: CASSYFRMAEKLFF. For the CDR3, the DNA is TGTGCCAGCAGTTACTTTAGAATGGCGGAAAAACTGTTTTTT.

This chain links TRBV25-1 with TRBJ2-5; D is uncertain. The CDR3 covers 12 residues. Trimming took 4 bases from V and 5 from J, leaving 8 bases between them. CDR1 is MGHDK, CDR2 SYGVNS, per germline. CDR3 DNA: TGTGCCAGCAGTGGGTTAACGGAGACCCAGTACTTC. Translated, it gives CASSGLTETQYF. The full variable domain, rest sourced from reference TRBV25-1 and TRBJ2-5, is EADIYQTPRYLVIGTGKKITLECSQTMGHDKMYWYQQDPGMELHLIHYSYGVNSTEKGDLSSESTVSRIRTEHFPLTLESARPSHTSQYLCASSGLTETQYFGPGTRLLVL.

CDR3 sequence (DNA): TGCGCCAGCAGCCGCCGTACAGGGGCGGATGGCTACACCTTC. Protein: CASSRRTGADGYTF. The chain has TRBV4-3 and TRBJ1-2; 7 nucleotides agree with TRBD1. Unmatched junction bases numbered 8, after V lost 4 bases and J lost 6 bases. Germline V gene lookup returns CDR1 LGHNA and CDR2 YSLEER. The CDR3 has 14 amino acids.

The gene calls are TRBV19 and TRBJ2-6; no definite D call. CDR3 length equals 13 residues. CDR1 LNHDA and CDR2 SQIVND come from the germline V gene (reference sequence). The ends were cut back, 9 bases at V and 9 bases at J, with 15 bases in the middle. As DNA, the CDR3 is TGTGCCAGCCAGGCACCTGAAGTCAACGTCCTGACTTTC. Amino acids: CASQAPEVNVLTF.

CDR3 residues: CSVEGWGGYNEQFF. CDR3 nucleotides: TGCAGCGTTGAAGGATGGGGGGGCTACAATGAGCAGTTCTTC. This sequence joins TRBV29-1 and TRBJ2-1; 7 bases fit TRBD2. The CDR3 length is 14 residues. CDR1 is SQVTM and CDR2 is ANQGSEA in the germline V gene. V dropped 1 base and J dropped 3; count of bases not matched to a gene: 3.

The chain uses TRBV5-6 and TRBJ2-7; possible D gene TRBD1, 6 bases. Between the trimmed V and J ends, which lost 3 bases and 1 base, there was a span of 20 bases. The CDR3 runs 17 residues. Germline values: CDR1 SGHDT, CDR2 YYEEEE. In nucleotides, the CDR3 is TGTGCCAGCAGCTCCAACCTGGACAGATCTTTTTCCTACGAGCAGTACTTC. This sequence encodes CASSSNLDRSFSYEQYF.

A few counts support this clone. This chain joins TRBV21-1 and TRBJ2-5; TRBD2 reflects the table's D call only, with no check against the DNA. TRBV21-1 is a pseudogene locus. The CDR3 is made up of 14 amino acids. The CDR3 is CASSKAQLQETQYF. As DNA, the CDR3 is TGTGCCAGCAGCAAAGCACAACTACAAGAGACCCAGTACTTC.

V and J are TRBV10-3 and TRBJ1-1; D unresolved. The CDR3 is 12 residues long. Germline V gives CDR1 ENHRY, CDR2 SYGVKD. The V end lost 1 base, the J end lost 2 bases, and 2 bases lay between the germline ends. CDR3 bases: TGTGCCATCAGTGAGTACAACACTGAAGCTTTCTTT. Protein product: CAISEYNTEAFF.

The chain joins TRBV7-7 to TRBJ2-7; 12 bases map to TRBD2. The CDR3 consists of 15 residues. In germline, CDR1 is SSHAT, CDR2 FNYEAQ (reference sequence). J was trimmed by 5 bases and V by 5 bases; bases with no gene match: 7. CDR3 sequence: CASSPRLAGEDEQYF. DNA for the CDR3: TGTGCCAGCAGCCCCAGACTAGCGGGAGAGGACGAGCAGTACTTC.

This chain joins TRBV25-1 and TRBJ2-2; 9 bases agree with TRBD1. CDR1 and CDR2 from the germline V gene are MGHDK and SYGVNS. The CDR3 is 15 amino acids. Trimming cost V 8 bases and J 6 bases; bases outside gene matches: 10. CDR3 region: CASGHRGRGPGELFF. The CDR3 DNA is TGTGCCAGCGGTCACAGGGGGCGCGGTCCCGGGGAGCTGTTTTTT. Complete variable domain (other parts from reference TRBV25-1 and TRBJ2-2): EADIYQTPRYLVIGTGKKITLECSQTMGHDKMYWYQQDPGMELHLIHYSYGVNSTEKGDLSSESTVSRIRTEHFPLTLESARPSHTSQYLCASGHRGRGPGELFFGEGSRLTVL.

The chain links TRBV7-9 to TRBJ2-1; D is uncertain. Germline V gene lookup returns CDR1 SEHNR and CDR2 FQNEAQ (reference sequence). The CDR3 loop spans 12 amino acids. Trimming cost V 3 bases and J 3 bases, with 3 bases left between them. CDR3 in DNA: TGTGCCAGCAGCTTCCACTACAATGAGCAGTTCTTC. It encodes CASSFHYNEQFF. The complete variable domain, with remaining parts taken from reference TRBV7-9 and TRBJ2-1, reads DTGVSQNPRHKITKRGQNVTFRCDPISEHNRLYWYRQTLGQGPEFLTYFQNEAQLEKSRLLSDRFSAERPKGSFSTLEIQRTEQGDSAMYLCASSFHYNEQFFGPGTRLTVL.

In its sample, this clone was seen once. The DNA of the CDR3 is TGTGCCAGCAGCTTTCAGGCGGGTGCTGGAGAGACCCAGTACTTC. Protein product: CASSFQAGAGETQYF. The chain links TRBV11-2 to TRBJ2-5; TRBD2 might be the D (5 bases). The CDR3 consists of 15 residues. Trimming took off 3 bases at V and 4 bases at J, with 15 bases between the two ends. Germline CDR1 is SGHAT and CDR2 is FQNNGV. Drawing the rest from reference TRBV11-2 and TRBJ2-5, the complete variable domain is EAGVAQSPRYKIIEKRQSVAFWCNPISGHATLYWYQQILGQGPKLLIQFQNNGVVDDSQLPKDRFSAERLKGVDSTLKIQPAKLEDSAVYLCASSFQAGAGETQYFGPGTRLLVL.

This chain connects TRBV19 to TRBJ2-3, with no clear D. Trimming shortened V by 1 base and J by 0 bases, and 5 bases separated the two germline ends. CDR1 and CDR2 from the germline V gene are LNHDA and SQIVND (reference sequence). The CDR3 runs to 14 residues. CDR3 protein: CASSIVGSTDTQYF. DNA of the CDR3: TGTGCCAGTAGTATAGTAGGTAGCACAGATACGCAGTATTTT.